This passage covers 23 T cell receptor beta chains from one sample sequenced in a study of T-cell reconstitution after alpha-beta-depleted transplantation in children. For TCRbeta, the library was prepared with unique molecular identifiers. TCRdb called the PCR reads again in MiXCR, with one record for every CDR3 protein. Of around 210,000 distinct CDR3 sequences listed, approximately 6.3% are singletons. The sequencing here drew on PBMCs, taken before TCRalphabeta/CD19-depleted stem cell transplant. The receptors were gathered from a boy aged 2 to 10 with acute lymphoblastic leukemia, due to receive a stem cell transplant.

This chain links TRBV19 with TRBJ1-1; D is uncertain. V gave up 3 bases and J gave up 0 bases, with 2 bases separating them. This CDR3 region has 12 residues. The germline gives CDR1 LNHDA, CDR2 SQIVND (reference sequence). For the CDR3, the DNA is TGTGCCAGTAGTATGCTGAACACTGAAGCTTTCTTT. Translation gives CASSMLNTEAFF.

The rearrangement joins TRBV7-2 to TRBJ2-7, with TRBD1 matching over 8 bases. The CDR3 has 15 residues. Germline V lookup: CDR1 SGHTA, CDR2 FQGNSA. The junction had 7 bases not matched to a gene; V was cut back by 4 bases and J by 2 bases. CDR3 sequence reads: CASSYHGQGTYEQYF. The DNA for the CDR3 is TGTGCCAGCAGCTATCATGGACAGGGTACCTACGAGCAGTACTTC.

This clonotype was picked up many times. This chain joins TRBV10-3 and TRBJ2-5; 9 bases match TRBD2. V dropped 7 bases and J dropped 5; count of bases not matched to a gene: 11. Germline values: CDR1 ENHRY, CDR2 SYGVKD. The CDR3 extends over 15 amino acids. The CDR3 sequence: CAITPGSGRSETQYF. In nucleotides, the CDR3 is TGTGCCATCACCCCGGGGAGCGGGAGGTCGGAGACCCAGTACTTC.

This clonotype was found many times. This chain uses TRBV27 with TRBJ2-7; TRBD1 matches at 7 bases. The length of the CDR3 is 11 residues. Per germline, CDR1 MNHEY and CDR2 SMNVEV (reference sequence). With 10 bases clipped from V and 3 bases from J, the junction kept 3 bases outside the gene matches. This chain's CDR3 is CATRTGYEQYF. The CDR3 DNA sequence: TGTGCCACCCGGACAGGCTACGAGCAGTACTTC.

In regard to this clonotype: A much bigger clone sits one base away, suggesting this may be a read error. CDR3 in DNA: TGCGCCAGCAGAGCAGAGACAGCCGGAGCCACAGATACGCAGTATTTT. As protein: CASRAETAGATDTQYF. The chain combines TRBV5-1 with TRBJ2-3, with D possibly matching TRBD1 (5 bases). Germline V gene sequence: CDR1 SGHRS, CDR2 YFSETQ. The CDR3 length is 16 residues. V lost 5 bases to trimming and J lost 2 bases, with 18 bases between them.

This clonotype was picked up many times. The chain carries TRBV14 and TRBJ1-1; the D gene is possibly TRBD1 (5 bases). The CDR3 covers 13 residues. Looked up from germline, CDR1 is SGHDN and CDR2 is FVKESK. V was clipped by 4 bases and J by 5 bases, with 11 bases between them. As DNA, the CDR3 is TGTGCCAGCAGCCCGCATAGGGGAACTGAAGCTTTCTTT. Translation: CASSPHRGTEAFF.

In its sample, this clonotype was seen once. This chain links TRBV7-2 with TRBJ2-5; possibly TRBD2 for D (6 bases). From germline, CDR1 is SGHTA and CDR2 FQGNSA. CDR3 length equals 15 residues. The V and J ends lost 5 bases and 4 bases respectively, with 17 bases between them. CDR3 region: CASSRRDSPGETQYF. CDR3 sequence (DNA): TGTGCCAGCAGCCGGAGGGACTCACCGGGAGAGACCCAGTACTTC.

This clonotype was seen at least ten times. The rearrangement links TRBV3-1 to TRBJ2-7; no firm D call. The V gene lost 1 base and the J gene lost 4 bases, with 11 bases spanning the gap. The germline V gene encodes CDR1 LGHDT and CDR2 YNNKEL (reference sequence). The CDR3 has 14 residues. CDR3 nucleotides: TGTGCCAGCAGCCAAGGGATCTCCTCTTACGAGCAGTACTTC. It codes for CASSQGISSYEQYF.

Only a few counts were recorded for this clonotype. The chain uses TRBV6-1 and TRBJ2-5; 15 bases line up with TRBD2. Germline loops: CDR1 MNHNS, CDR2 SASEGT. J gave up 5 bases and V 4 bases, and 8 bases lay outside the gene matches. The CDR3 length is 17 residues. DNA for the CDR3: TGTGCCAGCAGTGCCCGAGGACTAGCGGGGGGGCGGGAGACCCAGTACTTC. It encodes CASSARGLAGGRETQYF.

This clonotype was detected a few times. The chain is built from TRBV12-3 or TRBV12-4 and TRBJ1-3; D ambiguous. Trimming stripped 6 bases from V and 4 bases from J, with 13 bases between. This CDR3 is built from 14 residues. CDR3 loop: CASRTSSGGNTIYF. As DNA, the CDR3 is TGTGCCAGCAGGACATCATCGGGCGGAAACACCATATATTTT.

This clonotype appeared a few times. This chain uses TRBV12-3 or TRBV12-4 with TRBJ2-3; D is unclear. V was clipped by 6 bases and J by 2 bases, with 6 bases between them. This CDR3 has 12 amino acids. The CDR3 protein is CASRLHTDTQYF. As DNA, the CDR3 is TGTGCCAGCAGATTGCACACAGATACGCAGTATTTT.

The rearrangement uses TRBV7-2 and TRBJ2-1; D gene ambiguous. The V and J ends lost 5 bases and 0 bases respectively, with 11 bases between them. This CDR3 comprises 15 residues. CDR1 and CDR2 (germline): SGHTA, FQGNSA. CDR3 sequence (DNA): TGTGCCAGCAGCCCAGAGGTGAGCTCCTACAATGAGCAGTTCTTC. Translating it yields CASSPEVSSYNEQFF.

Many counts were recorded for this clonotype. V gene TRBV5-1 combines with J gene TRBJ2-1; D call uncertain. The CDR3 is 12 residues long. Looked up from germline, CDR1 is SGHRS and CDR2 is YFSETQ. V lost 4 bases and J 6 bases, leaving 8 bases between the germline ends. CDR3 sequence reads: CASSRPSNEQFF. The CDR3 DNA reads as TGCGCCAGCAGCCGCCCTAGCAATGAGCAGTTCTTC.

In this sample, this clonotype turned up a few times. The rearrangement links TRBV20-1 to TRBJ2-1; D might be TRBD2 (6 bases). This CDR3 spans 14 amino acids. V lost 3 bases to trimming and J lost 7 bases, with 16 bases between them. The V gene's germline CDR1 is DFQATT and CDR2 SNEGSKA (reference sequence). CDR3 bases: TGCAGTGCTAGTACACTAGCCTCTGGTAATGAGCAGTTCTTC. Translating gives CSASTLASGNEQFF.

This clonotype was seen repeatedly, ten times or more. The rearrangement links TRBV28 to TRBJ2-2; a weak D match, TRBD2 (6 bases). Germline assignment: CDR1 MDHEN and CDR2 SYDVKM. V was pared by 8 bases and J by 1 base, with 8 bases between. CDR3 length: 13 residues. The CDR3 DNA sequence: TGTGCCAGCCGGGACTTGAACACCGGGGAGCTGTTTTTT. This encodes CASRDLNTGELFF.

This clonotype was detected many times. This sequence joins TRBV2 and TRBJ1-1; D is unresolved. Trimming pared 0 bases from V and 0 bases from J, leaving 14 bases between. The CDR3 totals 17 residues. CDR1 and CDR2 from the germline V gene are SNHLY and FYNNEI. This chain's CDR3 is CASSEASHAYMNTEAFF. For the CDR3, the DNA is TGTGCCAGCAGTGAAGCTAGTCACGCATACATGAACACTGAAGCTTTCTTT.

This clonotype has ten or more counts. This rearrangement joins TRBV29-1 to TRBJ2-1; D is unresolved. The CDR3 runs 12 residues. Trimming pared 3 bases from V and 6 bases from J, leaving 9 bases between. The germline V gene has CDR1 SQVTM and CDR2 ANQGSEA. The CDR3 protein is CSVDLKGNEQFF. The CDR3 DNA reads as TGCAGCGTTGACCTTAAGGGCAATGAGCAGTTCTTC.

In its sample, this clonotype was seen many times. CDR3 DNA: TGTGCCAGCAGCTATACACAGAACACTGAAGCTTTCTTT. It specifies CASSYTQNTEAFF. The chain has TRBV7-8 and TRBJ1-1; D is undetermined. V was cut by 4 bases and J by 1 base, with 7 bases left in between. The germline gives CDR1 SGHVS, CDR2 FQNEAQ. The CDR3 length is 13 residues. Together with reference TRBV7-8 and TRBJ1-1, the CDR3 gives the full variable domain: GAGVSQSPRYKVAKRGQDVALRCDPISGHVSLFWYQQALGQGPEFLTYFQNEAQLDKSGLPSDRFFAERPEGSVSTLKIQRTQQEDSAVYLCASSYTQNTEAFFGQGTRLTVV.

The sample holds many counts of this clonotype. V is TRBV28 and J is TRBJ2-2; D unresolved. CDR1 and CDR2 from the germline V gene are MDHEN and SYDVKM. The CDR3 consists of 13 residues. V dropped 5 bases and J dropped 1 base, with 5 bases sitting between them. The CDR3 nucleotides are TGTGCCAGCAGTCACAGGAACACCGGGGAGCTGTTTTTT. Protein product: CASSHRNTGELFF.

This clonotype was seen ten or more times. The chain combines TRBV7-2 with TRBJ2-1, with D perhaps matching TRBD2 (5 bases). Between the trimmed V and J ends, which lost 6 bases and 6 bases, there was a span of 6 bases. CDR1 is SGHTA, CDR2 FQGNSA, per germline. The CDR3 length is 11 residues. The CDR3 DNA follows: TGTGCCAGCAGAGAGGGCAATGAGCAGTTCTTC. This codes for CASREGNEQFF.

The chain links TRBV12-3 or TRBV12-4 to TRBJ2-5; D perhaps matches TRBD2 (5 bases). V shed 3 bases and J shed 4 bases, with 12 bases lying between them. This CDR3 region has 14 residues. The CDR3 protein is CASSFRVLAETQYF. DNA of the CDR3: TGTGCCAGCAGTTTTCGGGTGCTAGCAGAGACCCAGTACTTC.

This clonotype has a count of ten or more. This sequence joins TRBV12-3 or TRBV12-4 and TRBJ2-1; D remains unclear. V dropped 6 bases and J dropped 5 bases, with 11 bases sitting between them. The CDR3 covers 13 residues. CDR3 in DNA: TGTGCCAGCAGAGGTCCTATCCACAATGAGCAGTTCTTC. Translated, it gives CASRGPIHNEQFF.

This clonotype appeared many times. The chain recombines TRBV20-1 with TRBJ2-5; 8 bases are a match to TRBD2. Looked up from germline, CDR1 is DFQATT and CDR2 is SNEGSKA (reference sequence). Losses at the gene ends were 8 bases for V and 4 bases for J; bases not matched to a gene: 9. This CDR3 has 13 amino acids. CDR3 DNA sequence: TGCAGTTCACTAGCGGTCCAGGGAGAGACCCAGTACTTC. Translating it yields CSSLAVQGETQYF.